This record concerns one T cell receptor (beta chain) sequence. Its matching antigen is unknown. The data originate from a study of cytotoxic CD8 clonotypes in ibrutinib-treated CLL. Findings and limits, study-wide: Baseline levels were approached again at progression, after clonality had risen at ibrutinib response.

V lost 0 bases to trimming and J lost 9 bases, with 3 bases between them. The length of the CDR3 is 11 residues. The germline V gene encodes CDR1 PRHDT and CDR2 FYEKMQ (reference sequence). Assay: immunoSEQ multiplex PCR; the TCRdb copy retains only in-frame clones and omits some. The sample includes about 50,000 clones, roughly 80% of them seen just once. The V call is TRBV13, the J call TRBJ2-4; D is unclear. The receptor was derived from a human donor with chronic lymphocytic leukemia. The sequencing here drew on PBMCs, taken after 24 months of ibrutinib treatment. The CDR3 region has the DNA TGTGCCAGCAGCTTAGGTAGCATTCAGTACTTC. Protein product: CASSLGSIQYF.